This TCR beta chain is drawn from a study of human T cells and chemical hapten exposure. The study, taken as a whole, reports: Donors were affected by alopecia, so their immune reaction might vary from that of healthy individuals.

This CDR3 spans 15 amino acids. V lost 5 bases, J lost 2 bases, and 10 bases lay in between. Per germline, CDR1 SGHTA and CDR2 FQGNSA. As to time point: patch test 1, 2 weeks after DPC sensitization. The treatment was: therapeutic diphenylcyclopropenone sensitization with weekly scalp DPC. The library gave individual cDNA molecules unique molecular identifiers. TCRdb redid the calling of the RACE reads with MiXCR, one entry per CDR3 protein. The sample yields 150,000 to 200,000 distinct CDR3 sequences, 20% to 25% seen once. Note on this clonotype: The target antigen is unknown.

The origin of this receptor is a woman in her 50s with alopecia areata. Some clones in this sample may be carry-over from other donors' samples. This chain links TRBV7-2 with TRBJ2-6; D remains ambiguous. The sequencing used whole blood, collected in connection with sensitization to the hapten diphenylcyclopropenone (DPC). CDR3 protein: CASSIGGAGANVLTF. As DNA, the CDR3 is TGTGCCAGCAGCATTGGTGGCGCTGGGGCCAACGTCCTGACTTTC.